One sample yielded the 10 T cell receptor beta chains listed below, sequenced in a study of blood T cells in healthy people across ages. Primers used in a second PCR of about 6 to 12 cycles were a sample-barcoded 5' primer and a J-beta primer mix. TCRdb independently ran MiXCR on the 5' RACE reads; one entry per CDR3 protein. The sample holds fewer than 900,000 distinct CDR3 sequences, about 37% seen once. The sequenced sample consisted of blood. Source of these receptors: a man younger than 30 in good health.

This clonotype was observed many times. The chain combines TRBV6-2 or TRBV6-3 with TRBJ2-1, with D unclear. Germline CDR1 reads MNHEY; CDR2 reads SVGEGT. Between the trimmed V and J ends, which lost 5 bases and 10 bases, there was a span of 12 bases. The CDR3 runs to 12 residues. The DNA for the CDR3 is TGTGCCAGCAGTCCCCGTCCCAGGGAGCAGTTCTTC. Its translation is CASSPRPREQFF.

This clonotype was detected only a few times. The chain employs TRBV14 and TRBJ1-1; no definite D call. Trimming took off 0 bases at V and 5 bases at J, with 13 bases between the two ends. This CDR3 spans 15 amino acids. Germline CDR1 reads SGHDN; CDR2 reads FVKESK. CDR3 sequence reads: CASSQDHRGRTEAFF. DNA of the CDR3: TGTGCCAGCAGCCAAGATCATCGCGGGAGGACTGAAGCTTTCTTT.

The chain recombines TRBV20-1 with TRBJ2-4, with 8 bases aligning to TRBD2. Judging by the DNA end, TRBJ2-7 fits better; the J call may be wrong. Germline V gives CDR1 DFQATT, CDR2 SNEGSKA (reference sequence). There are 15 residues in the CDR3. DNA of the CDR3: TGCAGTGCTAGAGATCTAAGCGGGAGAAAGTACGAGCAGTACTTC. It encodes CSARDLSGRKYEQYF.

The chain is built from TRBV5-6 and TRBJ2-5; 7 positions agree with TRBD1. The germline V gene has CDR1 SGHDT and CDR2 YYEEEE. The CDR3 is 13 amino acids. The V gene end was trimmed by 4 bases and the J gene end by 9 bases; junction bases not matched to a gene: 9. CDR3 amino acids: CASSADRSVAQYF. In DNA, the CDR3 is TGTGCCAGCAGCGCGGACAGGAGTGTGGCCCAGTACTTC.

This clonotype was detected ten times or more. This rearrangement joins TRBV20-1 to TRBJ1-5, with 7 bases that match TRBD1. V gave up 6 bases and J gave up 0 bases; unmatched junction bases: 5. CDR3 size: 14 residues. CDR1 DFQATT and CDR2 SNEGSKA come from the germline V gene (reference sequence). CDR3 nucleotide sequence: TGCAGTGCCCCCCGACAGGGTAGCAATCAGCCCCAGCATTTT. As protein: CSAPRQGSNQPQHF.

This clonotype showed up just a few times. J is TRBJ2-5 and V is TRBV4-2; TRBD2 matches 9 bases. The CDR3 sequence is 15 residues long. Germline loops: CDR1 LGHNA, CDR2 YNFKEQ. Trimming took 4 bases from V and 5 from J; bases not matched to a gene: 8. CDR3 residues: CASSLFGSGGETQYF. The CDR3 region has the DNA TGTGCCAGCAGCCTTTTTGGTAGCGGGGGCGAGACCCAGTACTTC.

This clonotype showed up just a few times. The V and J genes are TRBV29-1 and TRBJ1-2, with a tentative D call TRBD1 (6 bases). The V end lost 6 bases, the J end lost 0 bases, and 11 bases lay between the germline ends. Germline lookup yields CDR1 SQVTM and CDR2 ANQGSEA. The CDR3 runs to 13 residues. The CDR3: CSVQGIPNYGYTF. The CDR3 nucleotides are TGCAGCGTCCAGGGGATACCTAACTATGGCTACACCTTC.

The V and J genes are TRBV3-1 and TRBJ2-5; TRBD2 matches at 10 bases. The germline V gene has CDR1 LGHDT and CDR2 YNNKEL (reference sequence). CDR3 length equals 16 residues. V gave up 0 bases and J gave up 2 bases; unmatched junction bases: 3. CDR3 in amino acids: CASSQDRSGRQETQYF. The CDR3 DNA reads TGTGCCAGCAGCCAAGATCGTAGCGGGAGGCAAGAGACCCAGTACTTC.

This sequence joins TRBV24-1 and TRBJ1-1; D gene ambiguous. CDR1 is KGHDR and CDR2 is SFDVKD in the germline V gene. Trimming removed 5 bases from V and 8 bases from J, with 14 bases in between. The CDR3 consists of 13 residues. The CDR3: CATSAPLTGEAFF. Written as DNA, the CDR3 is TGTGCCACCAGTGCCCCTCTGACCGGGGAAGCTTTCTTT.

Remarks on this clonotype: A read error is possible here, since a much larger clone lies one base away. CDR3 DNA: TGCAGTGCTAGAGGGCCAGGGGGGTACAATGAGCAGTACTTC. Translated: CSARGPGGYNEQYF. J is TRBJ2-4 and V is TRBV20-1, with a possible D match to TRBD1 (7 bases). The ends were cut back, 1 base at V and 13 bases at J, with 20 bases in the middle. This CDR3 spans 14 amino acids. Looked up from germline, CDR1 is DFQATT and CDR2 is SNEGSKA (reference sequence).